This T cell receptor (beta chain) was identified during a study of early T cells in non-severe SARS-CoV-2 infection. On the study more broadly: From unsorted whole blood, bulk RNA was sequenced, and the chains remained unpaired.

Whole-study results and caveats: The matching step, a VDJdb search, favored anti-spike CD8 responses and missed private and CD4 specificities.

Researchers attached unique molecular identifiers to individual cDNA molecules. MiXCR was run by TCRdb on the 5' RACE reads, yielding one entry per CDR3 protein. The sample carries around 60,000 distinct CDR3 sequences, about 11% recorded once. The CDR3 loop spans 16 amino acids. The germline V gene encodes CDR1 SGHAT and CDR2 FQNNGV. Trimming pared 4 bases from V and 0 bases from J, leaving 13 bases between. This clonotype has only a few counts. Its antigen remains unidentified. The sequence derives from an adult who was a healthcare worker with PCR-confirmed SARS-CoV-2 infection or an uninfected control (not recorded which). The V gene is TRBV11-2, the J gene TRBJ2-1; TRBD1 or TRBD2 may be the D gene (6 bases each). The sequenced sample was whole blood, obtained at baseline. The CDR3 sequence: CASSYRRGSSYNEQFF. CDR3 DNA sequence: TGTGCCAGCAGCTACAGGAGGGGGAGCTCCTACAATGAGCAGTTCTTC.